Detailed here is one T cell receptor beta chain. What it binds is not known. The entry originates in a study of shared clonotypes between healthy human individuals. Study results and limitations: Sampling included only blood; tissue repertoires likely differ. With a handful of donors compared, roughly 4.9% of naive CD4 clonotypes were shared.

Sequencing used immunoSEQ multiplex PCR; TCRdb keeps in-frame clones, though not all of them. The sample lists some 1,900,000 clones, about 94% occurring once. CD45RO-negative, CCR7-selected cells formed the naive CD8 fraction, which excluded terminally differentiated effector memory CD45RA+ cells. Within Nashville, Tennessee resided all donors, each a Caucasian adult. The V gene lost 4 bases and the J gene lost 10 bases, with 14 bases spanning the gap. Germline CDR1 is MNHEY and CDR2 is SVGAGI. The CDR3 sequence is 13 residues long. This TCR was sampled from a man between 18 and 29 years old in good health. Sample: naive CD8+ T cells sorted from blood. The genes are TRBV6-5 and TRBJ2-1, with TRBD1 as a possible D gene (6 bases). The CDR3 nucleotides read TGTGCCAGCAGTTCCCGAACTAGGGGGGAGCAGTTCTTC. Translated, it gives CASSSRTRGEQFF.